This T cell receptor (beta chain) was sequenced in a study of early T cells in non-severe SARS-CoV-2 infection. MiXCR, applied by TCRdb to the 5' RACE reads, yields one record per CDR3 protein. The table has about 100,000 distinct CDR3 sequences, less than 15% seen once. V lost 0 bases and J 2 bases, leaving 10 bases between the germline ends. Germline CDR1 and CDR2: MNHEY and SMNVEV (reference sequence). The CDR3 runs 15 residues. This receptor was taken from an adult who was a healthcare worker with PCR-confirmed SARS-CoV-2 infection or an uninfected control (not recorded which). The V and J genes are TRBV27 and TRBJ1-2; unclear D gene. The specimen was whole blood. The CDR3 sequence is CASSLSPGLNYGYTF. The CDR3 bases are TGTGCCAGCAGTTTATCACCGGGCCTAAACTATGGCTACACCTTC.